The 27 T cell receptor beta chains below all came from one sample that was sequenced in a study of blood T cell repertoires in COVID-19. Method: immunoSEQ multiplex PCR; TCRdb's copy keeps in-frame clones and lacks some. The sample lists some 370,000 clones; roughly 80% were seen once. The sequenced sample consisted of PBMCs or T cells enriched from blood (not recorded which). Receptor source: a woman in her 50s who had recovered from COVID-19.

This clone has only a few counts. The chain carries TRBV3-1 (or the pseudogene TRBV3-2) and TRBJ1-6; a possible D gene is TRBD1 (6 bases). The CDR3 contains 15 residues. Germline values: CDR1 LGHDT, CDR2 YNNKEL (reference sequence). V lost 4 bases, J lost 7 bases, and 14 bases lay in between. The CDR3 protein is CASSRTDSSNSPLHF. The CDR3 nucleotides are TGTGCCAGCAGCCGGACGGACAGTTCGAATTCACCCCTCCACTTT.

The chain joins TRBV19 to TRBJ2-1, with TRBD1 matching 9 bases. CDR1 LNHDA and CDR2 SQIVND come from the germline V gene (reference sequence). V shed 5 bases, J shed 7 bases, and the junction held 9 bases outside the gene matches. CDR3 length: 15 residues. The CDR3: CASSSPYRGLNEQFF. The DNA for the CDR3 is TGTGCCAGTAGTTCCCCTTACAGGGGGCTTAATGAGCAGTTCTTC.

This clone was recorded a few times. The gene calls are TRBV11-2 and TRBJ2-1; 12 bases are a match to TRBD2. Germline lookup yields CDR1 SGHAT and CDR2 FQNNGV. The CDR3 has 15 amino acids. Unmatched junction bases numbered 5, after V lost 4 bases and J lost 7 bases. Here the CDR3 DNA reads TGTGCCAGCAGCTCACGACTAGCGGGAGTGAATGAGCAGTTCTTC. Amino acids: CASSSRLAGVNEQFF.

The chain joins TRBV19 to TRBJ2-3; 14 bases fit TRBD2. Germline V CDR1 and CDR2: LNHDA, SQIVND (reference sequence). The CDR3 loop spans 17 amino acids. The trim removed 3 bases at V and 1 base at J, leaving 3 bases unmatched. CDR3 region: CASSIGLAGGRTDTQYF. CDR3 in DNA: TGTGCCAGTAGTATCGGACTAGCGGGAGGCCGCACAGATACGCAGTATTTT.

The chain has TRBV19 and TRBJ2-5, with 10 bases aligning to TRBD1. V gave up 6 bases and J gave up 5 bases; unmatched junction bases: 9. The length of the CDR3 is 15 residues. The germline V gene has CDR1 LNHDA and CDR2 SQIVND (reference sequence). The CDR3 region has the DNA TGTGCCAGTAGGCCCGGGACAGGGGACGGGGAGACCCAGTACTTC. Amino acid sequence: CASRPGTGDGETQYF.

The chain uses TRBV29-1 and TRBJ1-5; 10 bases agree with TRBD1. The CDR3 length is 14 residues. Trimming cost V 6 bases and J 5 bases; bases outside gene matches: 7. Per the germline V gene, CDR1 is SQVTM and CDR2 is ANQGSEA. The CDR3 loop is CSVSGTGVYQPQHF. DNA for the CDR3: TGCAGCGTGTCCGGGACAGGGGTGTATCAGCCCCAGCATTTT.

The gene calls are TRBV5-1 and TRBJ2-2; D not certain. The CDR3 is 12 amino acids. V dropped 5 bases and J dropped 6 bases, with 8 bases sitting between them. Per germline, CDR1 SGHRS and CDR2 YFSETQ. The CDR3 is CASSTGAGELFF. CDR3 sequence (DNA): TGCGCCAGCAGTACCGGAGCCGGGGAGCTGTTTTTT.

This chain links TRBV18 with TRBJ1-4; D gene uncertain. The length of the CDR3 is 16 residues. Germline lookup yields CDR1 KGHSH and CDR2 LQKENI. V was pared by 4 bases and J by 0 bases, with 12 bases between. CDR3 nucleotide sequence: TGTGCCAGCTCACTATCGACTCCTGCAACTAATGAAAAACTGTTTTTT. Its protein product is CASSLSTPATNEKLFF.

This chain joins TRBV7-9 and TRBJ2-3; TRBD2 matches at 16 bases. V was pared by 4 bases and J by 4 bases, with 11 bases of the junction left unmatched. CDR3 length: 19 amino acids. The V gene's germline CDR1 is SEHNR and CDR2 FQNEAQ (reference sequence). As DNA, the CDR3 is TGTGCCAGCAGCTCACCGGGACTAGCGGGAGGGCCGGGGGCAGATACGCAGTATTTT. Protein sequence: CASSSPGLAGGPGADTQYF.

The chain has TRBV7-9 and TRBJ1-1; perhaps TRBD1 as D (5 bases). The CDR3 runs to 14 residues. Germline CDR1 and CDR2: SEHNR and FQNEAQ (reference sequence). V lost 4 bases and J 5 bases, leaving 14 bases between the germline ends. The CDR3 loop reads CASSSSQGRTEAFF. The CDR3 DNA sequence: TGTGCCAGCAGCTCAAGTCAGGGTCGGACTGAAGCTTTCTTT.

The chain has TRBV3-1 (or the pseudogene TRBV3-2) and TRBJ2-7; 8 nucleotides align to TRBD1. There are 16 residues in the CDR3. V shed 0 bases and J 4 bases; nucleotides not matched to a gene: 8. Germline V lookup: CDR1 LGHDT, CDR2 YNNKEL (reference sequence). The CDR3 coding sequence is TGTGCCAGCAGCCAAGAGACAGGGGCGCTTTGGTACGAGCAGTACTTC. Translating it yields CASSQETGALWYEQYF.

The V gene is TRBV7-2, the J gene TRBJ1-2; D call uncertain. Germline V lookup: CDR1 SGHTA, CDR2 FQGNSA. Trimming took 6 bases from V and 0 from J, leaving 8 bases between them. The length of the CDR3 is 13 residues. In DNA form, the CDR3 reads TGTGCCAGCAGGCATAGTCCTAACTATGGCTACACCTTC. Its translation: CASRHSPNYGYTF.

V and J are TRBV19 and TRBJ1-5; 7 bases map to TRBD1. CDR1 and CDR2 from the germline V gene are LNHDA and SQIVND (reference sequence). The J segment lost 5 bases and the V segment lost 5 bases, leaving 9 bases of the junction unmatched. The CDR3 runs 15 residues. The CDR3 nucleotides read TGTGCCAGTAGTCCCTCGACAGGGATCTATCAGCCCCAGCATTTT. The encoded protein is CASSPSTGIYQPQHF.

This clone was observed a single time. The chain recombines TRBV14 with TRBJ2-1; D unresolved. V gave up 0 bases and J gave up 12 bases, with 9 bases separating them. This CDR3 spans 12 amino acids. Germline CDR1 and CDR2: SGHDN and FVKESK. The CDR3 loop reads CASSQDGPGQFF. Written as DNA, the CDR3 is TGTGCCAGCAGCCAAGATGGGCCCGGGCAGTTCTTC.

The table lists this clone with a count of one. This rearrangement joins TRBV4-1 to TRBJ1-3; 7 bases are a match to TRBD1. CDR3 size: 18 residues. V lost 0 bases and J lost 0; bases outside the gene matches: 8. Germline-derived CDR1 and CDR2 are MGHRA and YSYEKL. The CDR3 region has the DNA TGCGCCAGCAGCCAAGATTTTGGGACAGCTTTCTCTGGAAACACCATATATTTT. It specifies CASSQDFGTAFSGNTIYF.

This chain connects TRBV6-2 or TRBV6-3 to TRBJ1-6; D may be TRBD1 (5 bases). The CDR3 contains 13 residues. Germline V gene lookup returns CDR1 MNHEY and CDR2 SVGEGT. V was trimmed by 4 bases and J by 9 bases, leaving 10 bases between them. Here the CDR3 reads CASSSLDTSPLHF. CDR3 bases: TGTGCCAGCAGTTCCCTGGACACTTCACCCCTCCACTTT.

The CDR3 DNA sequence: TGTGCCAGCAGCGGCGGGACAGGGTATAATTCACCCCTCCACTTT. Encoded protein: CASSGGTGYNSPLHF. This chain joins TRBV9 and TRBJ1-6, with 9 bases identical to TRBD1. Germline V CDR1 and CDR2: SGDLS, YYNGEE. With 3 bases clipped from V and 4 bases from J, the junction kept 2 bases outside the gene matches. This CDR3 has 15 amino acids.

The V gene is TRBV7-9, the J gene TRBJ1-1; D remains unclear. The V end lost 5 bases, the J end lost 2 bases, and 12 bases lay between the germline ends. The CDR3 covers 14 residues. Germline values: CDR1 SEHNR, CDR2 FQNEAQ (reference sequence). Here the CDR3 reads CASSPQPTNTEAFF. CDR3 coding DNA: TGTGCCAGCAGCCCGCAACCAACTAACACTGAAGCTTTCTTT. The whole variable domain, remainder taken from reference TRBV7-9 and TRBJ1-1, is DTGVSQNPRHKITKRGQNVTFRCDPISEHNRLYWYRQTLGQGPEFLTYFQNEAQLEKSRLLSDRFSAERPKGSFSTLEIQRTEQGDSAMYLCASSPQPTNTEAFFGQGTRLTVV.

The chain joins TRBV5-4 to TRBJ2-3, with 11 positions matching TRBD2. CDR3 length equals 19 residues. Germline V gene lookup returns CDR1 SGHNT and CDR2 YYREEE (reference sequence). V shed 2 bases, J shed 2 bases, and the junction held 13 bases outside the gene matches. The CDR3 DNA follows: TGTGCCAGCAGCTTCCCCGGGACTAGCGGAGGGAGGGCCACAGATACGCAGTATTTT. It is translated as CASSFPGTSGGRATDTQYF.

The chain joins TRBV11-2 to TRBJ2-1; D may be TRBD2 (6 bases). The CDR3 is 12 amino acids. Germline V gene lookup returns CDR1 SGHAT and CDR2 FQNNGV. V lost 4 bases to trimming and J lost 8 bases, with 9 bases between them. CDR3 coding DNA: TGTGCCAGCAGCTCGGGGGTATATGAGCAGTTCTTC. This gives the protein CASSSGVYEQFF.

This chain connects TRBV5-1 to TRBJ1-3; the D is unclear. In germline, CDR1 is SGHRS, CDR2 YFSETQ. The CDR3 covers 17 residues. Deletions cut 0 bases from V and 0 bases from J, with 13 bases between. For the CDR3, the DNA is TGCGCCAGCAGCTTGGGAAGCGAGCTCTACTCTGGAAACACCATATATTTT. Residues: CASSLGSELYSGNTIYF.

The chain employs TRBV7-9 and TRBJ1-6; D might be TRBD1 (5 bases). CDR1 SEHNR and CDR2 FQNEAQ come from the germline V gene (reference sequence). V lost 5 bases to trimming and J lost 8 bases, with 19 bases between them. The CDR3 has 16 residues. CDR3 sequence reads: CASSPDTGMRYSPLHF. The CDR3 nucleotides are TGTGCCAGCAGCCCAGATACAGGCATGAGGTATTCACCCCTCCACTTT.

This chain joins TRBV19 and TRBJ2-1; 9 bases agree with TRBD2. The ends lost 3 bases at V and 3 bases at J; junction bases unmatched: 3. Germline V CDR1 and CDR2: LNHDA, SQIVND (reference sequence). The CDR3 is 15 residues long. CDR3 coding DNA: TGTGCCAGTAGTATCGGGCGGGGGGGCTACAATGAGCAGTTCTTC. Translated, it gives CASSIGRGGYNEQFF. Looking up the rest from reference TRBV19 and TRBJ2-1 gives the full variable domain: DGGITQSPKYLFRKEGQNVTLSCEQNLNHDAMYWYRQDPGQGLRLIYYSQIVNDFQKGDIAEGYSVSREKKESFPLTVTSAQKNPTAFYLCASSIGRGGYNEQFFGPGTRLTVL.

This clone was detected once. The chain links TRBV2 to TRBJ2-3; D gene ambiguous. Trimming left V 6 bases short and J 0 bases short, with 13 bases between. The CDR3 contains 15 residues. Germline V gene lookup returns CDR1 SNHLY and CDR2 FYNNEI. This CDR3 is CASRLLISSTDTQYF. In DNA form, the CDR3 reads TGTGCCAGCAGACTCCTTATCTCTAGCACAGATACGCAGTATTTT.

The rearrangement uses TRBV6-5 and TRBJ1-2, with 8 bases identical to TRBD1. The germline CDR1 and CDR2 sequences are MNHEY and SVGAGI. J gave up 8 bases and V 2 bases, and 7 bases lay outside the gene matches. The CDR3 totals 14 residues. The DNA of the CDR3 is TGTGCCAGCAGTTACACTAAGGACAGGGACGGCTACACCTTC. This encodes CASSYTKDRDGYTF.

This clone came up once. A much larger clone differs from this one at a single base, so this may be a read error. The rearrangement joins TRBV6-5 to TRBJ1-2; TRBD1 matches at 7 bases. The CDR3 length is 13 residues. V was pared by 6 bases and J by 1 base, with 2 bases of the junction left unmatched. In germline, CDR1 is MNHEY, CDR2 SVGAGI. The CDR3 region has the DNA TGTGCCAGCAGCCGGGACAGTAACTATGGCTACACCTTC. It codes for CASSRDSNYGYTF.

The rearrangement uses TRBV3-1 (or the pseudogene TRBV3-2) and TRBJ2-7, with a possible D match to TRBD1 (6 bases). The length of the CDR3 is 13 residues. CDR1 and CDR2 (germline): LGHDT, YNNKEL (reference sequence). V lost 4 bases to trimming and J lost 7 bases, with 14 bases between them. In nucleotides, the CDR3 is TGTGCCAGCAGCCCTGACAGGAAAGGGGAGCAGTACTTC. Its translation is CASSPDRKGEQYF.